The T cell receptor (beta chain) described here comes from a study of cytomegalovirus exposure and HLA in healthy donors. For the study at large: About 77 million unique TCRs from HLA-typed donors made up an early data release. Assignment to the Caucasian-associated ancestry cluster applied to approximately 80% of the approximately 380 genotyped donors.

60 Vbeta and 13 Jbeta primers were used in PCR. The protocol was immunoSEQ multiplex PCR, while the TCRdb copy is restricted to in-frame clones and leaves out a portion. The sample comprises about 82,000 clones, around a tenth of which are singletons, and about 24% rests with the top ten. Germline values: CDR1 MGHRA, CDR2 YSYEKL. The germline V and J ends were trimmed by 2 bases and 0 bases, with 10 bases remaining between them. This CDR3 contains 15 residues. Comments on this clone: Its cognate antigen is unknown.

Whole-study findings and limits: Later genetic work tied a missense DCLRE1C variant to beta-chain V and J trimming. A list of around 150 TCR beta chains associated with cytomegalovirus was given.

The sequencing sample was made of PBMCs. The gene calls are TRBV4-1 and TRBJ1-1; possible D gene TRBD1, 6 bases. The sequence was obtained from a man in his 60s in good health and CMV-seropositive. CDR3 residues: CASSQSGTLNTEAFF. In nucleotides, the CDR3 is TGCGCCAGCAGCCAATCCGGGACATTGAACACTGAAGCTTTCTTT.